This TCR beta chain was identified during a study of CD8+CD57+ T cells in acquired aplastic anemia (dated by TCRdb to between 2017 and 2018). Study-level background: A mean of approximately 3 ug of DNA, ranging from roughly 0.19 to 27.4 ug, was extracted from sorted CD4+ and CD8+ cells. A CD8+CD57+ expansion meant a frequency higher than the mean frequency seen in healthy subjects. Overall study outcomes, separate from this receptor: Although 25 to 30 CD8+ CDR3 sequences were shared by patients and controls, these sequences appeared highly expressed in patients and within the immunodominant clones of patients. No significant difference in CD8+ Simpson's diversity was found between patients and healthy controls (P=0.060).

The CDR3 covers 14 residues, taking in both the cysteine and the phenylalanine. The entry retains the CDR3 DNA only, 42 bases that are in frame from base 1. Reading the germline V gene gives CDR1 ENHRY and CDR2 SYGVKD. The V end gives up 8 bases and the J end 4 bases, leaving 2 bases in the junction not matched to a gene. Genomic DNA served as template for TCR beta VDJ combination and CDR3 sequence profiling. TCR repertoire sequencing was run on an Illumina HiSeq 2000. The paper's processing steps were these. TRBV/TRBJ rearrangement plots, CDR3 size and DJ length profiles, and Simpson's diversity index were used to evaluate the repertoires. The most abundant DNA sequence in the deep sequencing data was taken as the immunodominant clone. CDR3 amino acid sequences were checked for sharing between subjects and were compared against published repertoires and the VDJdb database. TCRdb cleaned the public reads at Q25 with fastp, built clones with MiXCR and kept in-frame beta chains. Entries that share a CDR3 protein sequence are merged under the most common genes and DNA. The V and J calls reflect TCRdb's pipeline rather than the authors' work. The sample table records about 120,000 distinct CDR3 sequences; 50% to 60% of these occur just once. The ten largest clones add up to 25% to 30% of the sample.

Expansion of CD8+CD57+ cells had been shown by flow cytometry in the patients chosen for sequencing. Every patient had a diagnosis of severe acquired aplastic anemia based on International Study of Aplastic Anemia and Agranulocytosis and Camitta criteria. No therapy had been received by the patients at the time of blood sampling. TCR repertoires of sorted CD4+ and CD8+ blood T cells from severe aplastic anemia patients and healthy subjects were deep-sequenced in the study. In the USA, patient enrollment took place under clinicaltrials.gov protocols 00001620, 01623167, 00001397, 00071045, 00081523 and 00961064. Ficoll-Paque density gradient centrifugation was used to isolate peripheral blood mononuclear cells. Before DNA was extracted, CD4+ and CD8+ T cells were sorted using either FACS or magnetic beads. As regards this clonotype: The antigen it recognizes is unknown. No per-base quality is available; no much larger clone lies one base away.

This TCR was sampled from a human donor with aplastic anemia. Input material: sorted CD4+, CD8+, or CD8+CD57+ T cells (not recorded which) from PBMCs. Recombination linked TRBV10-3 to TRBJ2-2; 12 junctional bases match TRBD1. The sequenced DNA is TGTGCCATCGGGGGACAGGGGGCCACCGGGGAGCTGTTTTTT. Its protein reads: CAIGGQGATGELFF.